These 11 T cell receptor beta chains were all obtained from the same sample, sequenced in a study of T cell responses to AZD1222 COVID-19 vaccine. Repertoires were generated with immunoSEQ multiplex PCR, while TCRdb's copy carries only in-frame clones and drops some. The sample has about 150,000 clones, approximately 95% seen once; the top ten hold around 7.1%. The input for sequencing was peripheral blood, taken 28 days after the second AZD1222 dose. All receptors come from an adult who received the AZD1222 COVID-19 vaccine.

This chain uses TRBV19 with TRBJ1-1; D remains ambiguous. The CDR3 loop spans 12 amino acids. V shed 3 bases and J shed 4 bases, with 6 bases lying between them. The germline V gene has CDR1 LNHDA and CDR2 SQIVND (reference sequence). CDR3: CASSMSSTEAFF. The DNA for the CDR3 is TGTGCCAGTAGTATGAGCAGCACTGAAGCTTTCTTT.

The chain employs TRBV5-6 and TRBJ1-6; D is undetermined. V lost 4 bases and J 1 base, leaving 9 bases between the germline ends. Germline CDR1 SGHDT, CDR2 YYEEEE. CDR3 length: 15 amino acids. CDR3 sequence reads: CASSPLRSYNSPLHF. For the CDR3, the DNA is TGTGCCAGCAGCCCCCTTAGGTCCTATAATTCACCCCTCCACTTT.

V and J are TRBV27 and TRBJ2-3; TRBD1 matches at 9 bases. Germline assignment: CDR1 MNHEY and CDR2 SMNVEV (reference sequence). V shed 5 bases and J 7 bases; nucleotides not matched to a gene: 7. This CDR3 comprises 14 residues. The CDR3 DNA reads TGTGCCAGCAGTCTCCGACAGGGGGGATATACGCAGTATTTT. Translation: CASSLRQGGYTQYF.

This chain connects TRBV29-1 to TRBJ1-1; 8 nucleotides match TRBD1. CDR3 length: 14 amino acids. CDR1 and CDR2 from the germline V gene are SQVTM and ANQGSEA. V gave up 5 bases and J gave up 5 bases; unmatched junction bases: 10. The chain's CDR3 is CSVSRQGSGTEAFF. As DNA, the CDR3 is TGCAGCGTTTCCAGACAGGGGAGTGGGACTGAAGCTTTCTTT.

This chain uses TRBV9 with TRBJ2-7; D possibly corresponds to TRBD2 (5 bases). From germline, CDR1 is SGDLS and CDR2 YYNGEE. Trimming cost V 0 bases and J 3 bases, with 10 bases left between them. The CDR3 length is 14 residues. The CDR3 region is CASSVELGDYEQYF. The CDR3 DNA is TGTGCCAGCAGCGTAGAACTGGGAGACTACGAGCAGTACTTC.

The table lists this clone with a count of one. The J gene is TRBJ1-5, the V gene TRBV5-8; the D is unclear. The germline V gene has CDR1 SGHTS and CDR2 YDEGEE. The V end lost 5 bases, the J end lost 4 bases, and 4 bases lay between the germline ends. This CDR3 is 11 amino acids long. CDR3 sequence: CASSRNQPQHF. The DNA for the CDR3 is TGTGCCAGCAGTCGGAATCAGCCCCAGCATTTT.

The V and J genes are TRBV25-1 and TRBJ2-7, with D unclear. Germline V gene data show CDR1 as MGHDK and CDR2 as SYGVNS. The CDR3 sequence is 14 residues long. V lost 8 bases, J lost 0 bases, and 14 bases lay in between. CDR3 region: CASSTASSSYEQYF. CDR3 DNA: TGTGCCAGCTCGACCGCTTCAAGCTCCTACGAGCAGTACTTC.

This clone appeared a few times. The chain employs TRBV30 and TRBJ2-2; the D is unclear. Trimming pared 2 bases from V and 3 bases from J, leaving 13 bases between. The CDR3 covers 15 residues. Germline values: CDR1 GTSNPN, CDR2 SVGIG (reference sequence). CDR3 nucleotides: TGTGCCTGGAGTCGTTTACGAAGGGACACCGGGGAGCTGTTTTTT. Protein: CAWSRLRRDTGELFF.

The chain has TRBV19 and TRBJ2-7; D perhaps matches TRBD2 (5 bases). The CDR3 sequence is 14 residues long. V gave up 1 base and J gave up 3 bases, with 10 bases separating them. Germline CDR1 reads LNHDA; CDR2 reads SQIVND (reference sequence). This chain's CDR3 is CASSIVEGSYEQYF. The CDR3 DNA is TGTGCCAGTAGTATAGTAGAAGGGAGCTACGAGCAGTACTTC.

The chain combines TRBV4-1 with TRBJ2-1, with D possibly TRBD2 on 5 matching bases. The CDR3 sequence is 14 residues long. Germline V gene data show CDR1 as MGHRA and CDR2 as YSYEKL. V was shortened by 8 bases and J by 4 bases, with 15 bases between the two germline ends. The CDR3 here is CASQEHGEYNEQFF. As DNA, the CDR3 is TGCGCCAGCCAGGAACACGGGGAATACAATGAGCAGTTCTTC.

The CDR3 DNA reads as TGCGCCAGCTCCCAACGAGACAGGGGCGGTAGGTCCTACAATGAGCAGTTCTTC. Its translation is CASSQRDRGGRSYNEQFF. The chain joins TRBV5-1 to TRBJ2-1, with 8 positions matching TRBD1. V shed 7 bases, J shed 1 base, and the junction held 16 bases outside the gene matches. The CDR3 totals 18 residues. Germline CDR1 reads SGHRS; CDR2 reads YFSETQ.